The 26 T cell receptor beta chains below all came from one sample that was sequenced in a study of high-grade serous ovarian cancer treatment subgroups. The repertoire was sequenced with immunoSEQ multiplex PCR; TCRdb's copy has only in-frame clones and lacks some. The data show 4,500 or so clones, around 63% seen once. Tumor tissue was taken before any definitive surgery or chemotherapy was given. Sequencing input: tumor tissue. The receptors come from a human donor with high-grade serous ovarian cancer.

This rearrangement joins TRBV7-3 to TRBJ2-3; 7 nucleotides match TRBD2. Germline V lookup: CDR1 SGHTA, CDR2 FQGTGA. Germline trimming cut 2 bases from V and 4 bases from J; bases unmatched to any gene: 3. The CDR3 totals 14 residues. CDR3 DNA: TGTGCCAGCAGCTTAGCGGGGGTTTCAGATACGCAGTATTTT. As protein: CASSLAGVSDTQYF.

V gene TRBV6-1 combines with J gene TRBJ2-7, with a tentative D call TRBD2 (5 bases). The germline V and J ends were trimmed by 4 bases and 4 bases, with 14 bases remaining between them. The CDR3 totals 14 residues. Looked up from germline, CDR1 is MNHNS and CDR2 is SASEGT. CDR3 in amino acids: CASSGSRGRYEQYF. The CDR3 bases are TGTGCCAGCAGTGGATCTCGGGGAAGGTACGAGCAGTACTTC.

In its sample, this clone was seen once. V usage is TRBV30 and J usage is TRBJ1-1, with D possibly being TRBD1 (5 bases). The V gene lost 4 bases and the J gene lost 4 bases, with 10 bases spanning the gap. The CDR3 is 12 residues long. The germline V gene has CDR1 GTSNPN and CDR2 SVGIG (reference sequence). DNA for the CDR3: TGTGCCTGGAATCCAGGGAGCACTGAAGCTTTCTTT. Translation gives CAWNPGSTEAFF.

This clone was detected only once. The chain uses TRBV5-1 and TRBJ2-2, with D possibly TRBD1 on 6 matching bases. Trimming shortened V by 4 bases and J by 2 bases, and 9 bases separated the two germline ends. The CDR3 is 14 residues long. From germline, CDR1 is SGHRS and CDR2 YFSETQ. CDR3 amino acids: CASSLDSNTGELFF. CDR3 in DNA: TGCGCCAGCAGCCTGGACAGTAACACCGGGGAGCTGTTTTTT.

CDR3 loop: CASSPGPTDTQYF. The CDR3 DNA sequence: TGTGCCAGCAGCCCGGGGCCGACAGATACGCAGTATTTT. The genes are TRBV7-2 and TRBJ2-3; D may correspond to TRBD1 or TRBD2 (5 bases each). The V gene's germline CDR1 is SGHTA and CDR2 FQGNSA. The length of the CDR3 is 13 residues. With 5 bases removed from V and 3 bases from J, the gap between germline ends came to 9 bases.

The DNA of the CDR3 is TGTGCCAGCAGCTTAGTATCCTACAATGAGCAGTTCTTC. It specifies CASSLVSYNEQFF. This rearrangement joins TRBV5-8 to TRBJ2-1; D not certain. Germline loops: CDR1 SGHTS, CDR2 YDEGEE. The CDR3 spans 13 residues. Trimming removed 2 bases from V and 1 base from J, with 4 bases in between.

The chain links TRBV4-1 to TRBJ2-7, with D perhaps assigned TRBD1 or TRBD2 (7 bases each). Per the germline V gene, CDR1 is MGHRA and CDR2 is YSYEKL. The V and J ends lost 0 bases and 1 base respectively, with 10 bases between them. This CDR3 spans 15 amino acids. The CDR3: CASSQDQGGSYEQYF. The CDR3 DNA reads TGCGCCAGCAGCCAAGATCAGGGGGGGTCCTACGAGCAGTACTTC.

This clone is labeled as medium-sized. V is TRBV4-1 and J is TRBJ1-4; possible D gene TRBD1, 5 bases. V was shortened by 1 base and J by 6 bases, with 12 bases between the two germline ends. This CDR3 has 15 amino acids. Germline assignment: CDR1 MGHRA and CDR2 YSYEKL. The CDR3 coding sequence is TGCGCCAGCAGCCAAGGGGCAGGGTTCGATGAAAAACTGTTTTTT. Translating it yields CASSQGAGFDEKLFF.

V and J are TRBV25-1 and TRBJ1-1, with D tentatively TRBD1 (6 bases). V was clipped by 7 bases and J by 7 bases, with 16 bases between them. Looked up from germline, CDR1 is MGHDK and CDR2 is SYGVNS. CDR3 length: 13 amino acids. The CDR3 DNA is TGTGCCAGCAAATTAGGGGGGGCGATTGAAGCTTTCTTT. Translating it yields CASKLGGAIEAFF.

The V call is TRBV4-1, the J call TRBJ1-4; D remains unclear. CDR3 length equals 9 residues. The germline CDR1 and CDR2 sequences are MGHRA and YSYEKL. Trimming took 7 bases from V and 9 from J, leaving 3 bases between them. The CDR3: CASIKKLFF. DNA for the CDR3: TGCGCCAGCATAAAAAAACTGTTTTTT.

The chain has TRBV7-2 and TRBJ1-2; perhaps TRBD1 as D (5 bases). Germline loops: CDR1 SGHTA, CDR2 FQGNSA. The CDR3 is 14 residues long. With 0 bases removed from V and 8 bases from J, the gap between germline ends came to 13 bases. The CDR3 DNA is TGTGCCAGCAGCTTAGCTCGGGGCTCGGTGGGCTACACCTTC. Its translation: CASSLARGSVGYTF.

This chain connects TRBV14 to TRBJ2-5; the match to TRBD1 covers 8 bases. V dropped 4 bases and J dropped 5; count of bases not matched to a gene: 12. This CDR3 has 16 amino acids. Germline V gene lookup returns CDR1 SGHDN and CDR2 FVKESK. This chain's CDR3 is CASSRIRGPLEETQYF. CDR3 nucleotides: TGTGCCAGCAGCCGGATCAGGGGGCCGTTGGAGGAGACCCAGTACTTC.

This chain uses TRBV18 with TRBJ1-5, with unresolved D. V lost 10 bases to trimming and J lost 7 bases, with 8 bases between them. This CDR3 contains 10 residues. Germline V gene lookup returns CDR1 KGHSH and CDR2 LQKENI. The CDR3 bases are TGTGCCACCATCCGGCAGCCCCAGCATTTT. Its translation is CATIRQPQHF. Complete variable domain (other parts from reference TRBV18 and TRBJ1-5): NAGVMQNPRHLVRRRGQEARLRCSPMKGHSHVYWYRQLPEEGLKFMVYLQKENIIDESGMPKERFSAEFPKEGPSILRIQQVVRGDSAAYFCATIRQPQHFGDGTRLSIL.

This clone appeared a single time. J is TRBJ1-1 and V is TRBV7-8; D is uncertain. Germline loops: CDR1 SGHVS, CDR2 FQNEAQ. V shed 1 base and J shed 1 base, with 7 bases lying between them. CDR3 length: 14 residues. CDR3 coding DNA: TGTGCCAGCAGCTTAGGGACCCCGAACACTGAAGCTTTCTTT. This translates into CASSLGTPNTEAFF.

This CDR3 is CASGRAYGYTF. CDR3 DNA sequence: TGTGCCAGCGGGAGGGCCTATGGCTACACCTTC. V gene TRBV6-5 combines with J gene TRBJ1-2; no clear D gene. Germline V gene data show CDR1 as MNHEY and CDR2 as SVGAGI. Deletions cut 8 bases from V and 4 bases from J, with 8 bases between. The CDR3 contains 11 residues.

Only one count was recorded for this clone. The rearrangement uses TRBV6-1 and TRBJ1-3, with no clear D. Germline-derived CDR1 and CDR2 are MNHNS and SASEGT. Trimming removed 10 bases at V and 0 bases at J, with 7 bases between. The CDR3 covers 12 residues. CDR3 nucleotide sequence: TGTGCCATCATTACCTCTGGAAACACCATATATTTT. Translating gives CAIITSGNTIYF.

This sequence joins TRBV7-6 and TRBJ2-1, with D perhaps TRBD1 or TRBD2 (5 bases each). Trimming took 3 bases from V and 3 from J, leaving 18 bases between them. This CDR3 contains 17 residues. CDR1 and CDR2 from the germline V gene are SGHVS and FNYEAQ. CDR3 coding DNA: TGTGCCAGCAGCTTCTACATCGCCACTGGGGGCTACAATGAGCAGTTCTTC. Encoded protein: CASSFYIATGGYNEQFF.

The rearrangement links TRBV27 to TRBJ1-2; D uncertain. Trimming removed 5 bases at V and 4 bases at J, with 23 bases between. The CDR3 totals 17 residues. Germline lookup yields CDR1 MNHEY and CDR2 SMNVEV (reference sequence). The CDR3 sequence is CASSPRSGGSLLYGYTF. CDR3 DNA sequence: TGTGCCAGCAGTCCTCGAAGTGGAGGTAGTCTCCTCTATGGCTACACCTTC.

About this clone: Other DNA sequences within the sample encode an identical CDR3. The chain has TRBV6-1 and TRBJ2-7, with 9 nucleotides matching TRBD1. V was clipped by 1 base and J by 2 bases; unmatched bases: 3. Germline CDR1 is MNHNS and CDR2 is SASEGT. The CDR3 extends over 15 amino acids. CDR3 loop: CASSEGGTGPYEQYV. The CDR3, as DNA: TGTGCCAGCAGTGAAGGGGGGACAGGGCCCTACGAGCAGTACGTC.

The chain joins TRBV5-6 to TRBJ1-1; D gene uncertain. Germline CDR1 SGHDT, CDR2 YYEEEE. The germline V and J ends were trimmed by 4 bases and 0 bases, with 16 bases remaining between them. This CDR3 has 16 amino acids. The CDR3 is CASSELGAGLNTEAFF. The CDR3 DNA sequence: TGTGCCAGCAGCGAATTGGGAGCTGGGTTGAACACTGAAGCTTTCTTT.

The chain recombines TRBV25-1 with TRBJ1-1; 7 positions match TRBD1. CDR3 length equals 16 residues. CDR1 MGHDK and CDR2 SYGVNS come from the germline V gene. V shed 8 bases, J shed 0 bases, and the junction held 12 bases outside the gene matches. The CDR3 protein is CASVPRTGDMNTEAFF. CDR3 nucleotides: TGTGCCAGCGTCCCCCGGACAGGCGACATGAACACTGAAGCTTTCTTT.

V and J are TRBV18 and TRBJ2-7; no firm D call. Germline values: CDR1 KGHSH, CDR2 LQKENI. This CDR3 spans 14 amino acids. Trimming took off 5 bases at V and 0 bases at J, with 11 bases between the two ends. In DNA form, the CDR3 reads TGTGCCAGCTCAAGGAGTTCAGCCTCCTACGAGCAGTACGTC. It codes for CASSRSSASYEQYV.

This clone was detected a few times. The rearrangement uses TRBV6-6 and TRBJ1-1; D perhaps matches TRBD1 (5 bases). Deletions cut 2 bases from V and 2 bases from J, with 12 bases between. The germline CDR1 and CDR2 sequences are MNHNY and SVGAGI (reference sequence). The CDR3 is 15 amino acids. This CDR3 reads CASSYGGTLNTEAFF. The CDR3 DNA reads TGTGCCAGCAGTTACGGCGGGACTCTCAACACTGAAGCTTTCTTT.

The chain recombines TRBV5-1 with TRBJ1-2; no clear D. The CDR3 is 14 residues long. The V gene lost 0 bases and the J gene lost 8 bases, with 14 bases spanning the gap. The germline CDR1 and CDR2 sequences are SGHRS and YFSETQ. CDR3 sequence: CASSLVPDERGYTF. CDR3 coding DNA: TGCGCCAGCAGCTTGGTCCCCGACGAACGGGGCTACACCTTC.

This clone has just a few counts. The V and J genes are TRBV9 and TRBJ1-4; TRBD1 might be the D (6 bases). Between the trimmed V and J ends, which lost 0 bases and 7 bases, there was a span of 13 bases. The germline gives CDR1 SGDLS, CDR2 YYNGEE. This CDR3 spans 15 amino acids. This CDR3 reads CASSVDGGEGEKLFF. The CDR3 nucleotides are TGTGCCAGCAGCGTAGATGGGGGCGAAGGTGAAAAACTGTTTTTT.

This clone was counted only a few times. The chain uses TRBV5-4 and TRBJ2-2, with TRBD1 matching over 9 bases. CDR1 is SGHNT, CDR2 YYREEE, per germline (reference sequence). The CDR3 is made up of 15 amino acids. After removal of 4 bases from V and 4 bases from J, the junction contained 5 bases not matched to a gene. DNA of the CDR3: TGTGCCAGCAGCCGGGACAGGGTTTTCACCGGGGAGCTGTTTTTT. The encoded protein is CASSRDRVFTGELFF.